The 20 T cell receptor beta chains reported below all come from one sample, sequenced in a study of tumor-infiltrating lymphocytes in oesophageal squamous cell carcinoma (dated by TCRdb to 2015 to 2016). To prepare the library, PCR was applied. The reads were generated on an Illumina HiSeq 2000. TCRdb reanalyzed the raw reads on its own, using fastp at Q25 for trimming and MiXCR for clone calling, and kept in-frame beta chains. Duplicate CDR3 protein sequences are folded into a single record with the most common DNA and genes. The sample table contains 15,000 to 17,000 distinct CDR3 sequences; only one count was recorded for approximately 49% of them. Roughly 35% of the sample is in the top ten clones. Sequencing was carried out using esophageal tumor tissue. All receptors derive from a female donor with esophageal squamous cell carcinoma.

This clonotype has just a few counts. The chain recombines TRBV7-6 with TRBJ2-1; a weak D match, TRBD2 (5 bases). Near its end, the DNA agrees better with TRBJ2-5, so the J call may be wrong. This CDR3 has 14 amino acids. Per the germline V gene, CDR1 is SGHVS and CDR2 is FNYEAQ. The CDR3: CASSLGVASETQYF. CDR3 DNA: TGTGCCAGCAGCTTAGGTGTAGCGTCAGAGACCCAGTACTTC.

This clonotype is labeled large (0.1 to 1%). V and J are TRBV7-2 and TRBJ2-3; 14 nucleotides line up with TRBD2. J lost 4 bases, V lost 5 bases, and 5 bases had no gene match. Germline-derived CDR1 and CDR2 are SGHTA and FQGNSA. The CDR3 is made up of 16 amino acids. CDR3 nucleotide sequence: TGTGCCAGCAGCACCCGACTAGCGGGAGGGTCAGATACGCAGTATTTT. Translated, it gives CASSTRLAGGSDTQYF.

The CDR3 loop reads CASSLEMGAVNGYTF. The CDR3 DNA reads as TGCGCCAGCAGCTTGGAAATGGGGGCAGTCAATGGCTACACCTTC. The J gene is TRBJ1-2, the V gene TRBV5-1; possible D gene TRBD1, 6 bases. The CDR3 is 15 residues long. The germline CDR1 and CDR2 sequences are SGHRS and YFSETQ. Trimming stripped 0 bases from V and 6 bases from J, with 15 bases between. The variable domain in full, completed from reference TRBV5-1 and TRBJ1-2, reads KAGVTQTPRYLIKTRGQQVTLSCSPISGHRSVSWYQQTPGQGLQFLFEYFSETQRNKGNFPGRFSGRQFSNSRSEMNVSTLELGDSALYLCASSLEMGAVNGYTFGSGTRLTVV.

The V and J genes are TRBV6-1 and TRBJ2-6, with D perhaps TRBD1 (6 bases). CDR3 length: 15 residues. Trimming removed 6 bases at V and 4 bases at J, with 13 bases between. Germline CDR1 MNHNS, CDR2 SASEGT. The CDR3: CASSETGTGANVLTF. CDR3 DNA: TGTGCCAGCAGCGAAACAGGGACAGGGGCCAACGTCCTGACTTTC.

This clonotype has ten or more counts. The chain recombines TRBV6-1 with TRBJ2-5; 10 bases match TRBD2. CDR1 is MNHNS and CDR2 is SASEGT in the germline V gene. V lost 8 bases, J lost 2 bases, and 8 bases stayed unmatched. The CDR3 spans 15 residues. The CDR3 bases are TGTGCCAGCGTGCCGCTAGCGGGGGTTCAAGAGACCCAGTACTTC. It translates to CASVPLAGVQETQYF.

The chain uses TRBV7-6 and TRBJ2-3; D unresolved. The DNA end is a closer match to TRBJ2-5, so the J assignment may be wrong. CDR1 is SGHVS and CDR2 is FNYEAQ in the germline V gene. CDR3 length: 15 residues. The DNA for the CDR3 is TGTGCCAGCAGCTCCCTCCCGTTAGCCCAAGAGACCCAGTACTTC. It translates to CASSSLPLAQETQYF.

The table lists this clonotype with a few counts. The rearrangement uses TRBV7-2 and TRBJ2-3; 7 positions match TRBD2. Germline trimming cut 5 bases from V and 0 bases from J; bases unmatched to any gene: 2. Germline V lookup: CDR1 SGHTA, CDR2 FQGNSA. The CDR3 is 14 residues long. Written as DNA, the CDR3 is TGTGCCAGCAGCATTAGCGGGAGCACAGATACGCAGTATTTT. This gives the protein CASSISGSTDTQYF.

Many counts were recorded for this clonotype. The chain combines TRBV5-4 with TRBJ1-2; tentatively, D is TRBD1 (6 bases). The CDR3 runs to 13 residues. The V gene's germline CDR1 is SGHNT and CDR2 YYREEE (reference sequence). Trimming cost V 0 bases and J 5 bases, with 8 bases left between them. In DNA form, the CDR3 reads TGTGCCAGCAGCTTGGGACAGGAGTATGGCTACACCTTC. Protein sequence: CASSLGQEYGYTF. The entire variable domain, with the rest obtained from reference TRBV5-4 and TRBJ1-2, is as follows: ETGVTQSPTHLIKTRGQQVTLRCSSQSGHNTVSWYQQALGQGPQFIFQYYREEENGRGNFPPRFSGLQFPNYSSELNVNALELDDSALYLCASSLGQEYGYTFGSGTRLTVV.

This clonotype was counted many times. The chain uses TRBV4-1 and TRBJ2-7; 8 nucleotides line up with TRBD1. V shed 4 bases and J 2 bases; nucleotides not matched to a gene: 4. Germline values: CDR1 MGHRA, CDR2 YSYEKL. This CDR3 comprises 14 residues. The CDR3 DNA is TGCGCCAGCAGCCTTTGGACAGGGACCTACGAGCAGTACTTC. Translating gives CASSLWTGTYEQYF.

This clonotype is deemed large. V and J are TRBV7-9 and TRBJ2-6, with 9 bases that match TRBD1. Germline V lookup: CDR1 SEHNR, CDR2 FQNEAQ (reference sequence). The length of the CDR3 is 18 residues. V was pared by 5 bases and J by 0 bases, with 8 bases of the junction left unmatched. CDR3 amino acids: CASSGERDRVSGANVLTF. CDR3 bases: TGTGCCAGCAGCGGAGAACGGGACAGGGTCTCTGGGGCCAACGTCCTGACTTTC. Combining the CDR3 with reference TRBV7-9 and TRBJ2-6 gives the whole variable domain DTGVSQNPRHKITKRGQNVTFRCDPISEHNRLYWYRQTLGQGPEFLTYFQNEAQLEKSRLLSDRFSAERPKGSFSTLEIQRTEQGDSAMYLCASSGERDRVSGANVLTFGAGSRLTVL.

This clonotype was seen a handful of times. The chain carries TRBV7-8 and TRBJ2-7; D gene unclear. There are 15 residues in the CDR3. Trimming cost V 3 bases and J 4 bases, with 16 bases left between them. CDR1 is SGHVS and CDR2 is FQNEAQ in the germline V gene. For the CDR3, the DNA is TGTGCCAGCAGCTTCGGACCACTCGTCGGGTACGAGCAGTACTTC. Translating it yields CASSFGPLVGYEQYF.

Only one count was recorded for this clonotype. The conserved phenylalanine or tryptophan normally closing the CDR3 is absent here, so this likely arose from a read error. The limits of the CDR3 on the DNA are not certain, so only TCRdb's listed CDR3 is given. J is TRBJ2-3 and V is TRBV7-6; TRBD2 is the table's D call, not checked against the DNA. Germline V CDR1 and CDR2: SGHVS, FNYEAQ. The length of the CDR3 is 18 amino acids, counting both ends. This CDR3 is CASSLVGTSGRETQYFGP.

The CDR3 DNA reads TGTGCCAGCAGCTCTCGACCCAGCTCCTACGAGCAGTACTTC. Encoded protein: CASSSRPSSYEQYF. The genes are TRBV7-8 and TRBJ2-7; no definite D call. V lost 4 bases and J lost 0, with 10 bases in between. This CDR3 has 14 amino acids. Per germline, CDR1 SGHVS and CDR2 FQNEAQ.

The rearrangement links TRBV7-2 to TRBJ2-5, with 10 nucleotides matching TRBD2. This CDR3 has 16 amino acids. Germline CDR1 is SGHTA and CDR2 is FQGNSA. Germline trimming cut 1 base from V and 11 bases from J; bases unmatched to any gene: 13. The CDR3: CASSLEPAGGWGEQYF. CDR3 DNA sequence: TGTGCCAGCAGCTTAGAGCCAGCGGGGGGGTGGGGTGAGCAGTACTTC. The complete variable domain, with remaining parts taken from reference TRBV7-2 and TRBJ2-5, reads GAGVSQSPSNKVTEKGKDVELRCDPISGHTALYWYRQSLGQGLEFLIYFQGNSAPDKSGLPSDRFSAERTGGSVSTLTIQRTQQEDSAVYLCASSLEPAGGWGEQYFGPGTRLLVL.

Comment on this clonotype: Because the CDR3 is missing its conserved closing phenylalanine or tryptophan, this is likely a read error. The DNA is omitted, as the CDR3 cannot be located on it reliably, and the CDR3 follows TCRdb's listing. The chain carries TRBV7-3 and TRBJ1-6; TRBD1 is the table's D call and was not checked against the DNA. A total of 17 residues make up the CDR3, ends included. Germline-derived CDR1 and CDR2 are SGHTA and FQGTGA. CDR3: CASSLTGPTYNEQFFGP.

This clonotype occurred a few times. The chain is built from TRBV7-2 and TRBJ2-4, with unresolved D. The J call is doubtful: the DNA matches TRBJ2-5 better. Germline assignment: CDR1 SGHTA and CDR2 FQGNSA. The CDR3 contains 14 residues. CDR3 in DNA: TGTGCCAGCAGCCGTAGACTCTCTCAAGAGACCCAGTACTTC. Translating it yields CASSRRLSQETQYF.

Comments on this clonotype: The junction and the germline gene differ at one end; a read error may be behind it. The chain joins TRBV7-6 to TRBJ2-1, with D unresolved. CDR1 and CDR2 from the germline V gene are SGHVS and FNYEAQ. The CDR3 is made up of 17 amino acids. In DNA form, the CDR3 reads TGTGCCAGCAGCTTAGAGTCGGGCAGGACGAGAACGTCACCCCTCCACTTC. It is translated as CASSLESGRTRTSPLHF.

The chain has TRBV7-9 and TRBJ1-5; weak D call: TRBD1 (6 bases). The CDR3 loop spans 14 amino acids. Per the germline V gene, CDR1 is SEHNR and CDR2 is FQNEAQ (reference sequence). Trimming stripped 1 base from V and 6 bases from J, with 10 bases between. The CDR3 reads CASSLGGGLQPQHF. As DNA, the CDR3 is TGTGCCAGCAGCTTAGGGGGGGGGCTTCAGCCCCAGCATTTT.

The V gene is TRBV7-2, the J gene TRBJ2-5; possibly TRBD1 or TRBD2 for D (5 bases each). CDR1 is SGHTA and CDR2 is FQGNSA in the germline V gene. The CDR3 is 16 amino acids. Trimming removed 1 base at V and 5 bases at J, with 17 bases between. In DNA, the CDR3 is TGTGCCAGCAGCTTAGGGGGACCCGGGTTATCGGAGACCCAGTACTTC. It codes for CASSLGGPGLSETQYF.

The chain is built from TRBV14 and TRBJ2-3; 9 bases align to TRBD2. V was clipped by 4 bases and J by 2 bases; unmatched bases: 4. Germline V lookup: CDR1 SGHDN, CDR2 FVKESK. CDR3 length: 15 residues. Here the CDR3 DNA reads TGTGCCAGCAGCCCCGGGACTAGCATCACAGATACGCAGTATTTT. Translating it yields CASSPGTSITDTQYF.